This T cell receptor beta chain was recovered during a study of post-analysis software for immune sequencing data. The study's findings and limits: Controls had lower frequencies than patients of about 5 TRBV segments, which included TRBV5-6, TRBV5-1 and TRBV20-1.

This clonotype was seen more than once but under ten times. Its antigen remains unknown. The CDR3 sequence is 12 residues long. Trimming removed 6 bases from V and 7 bases from J, with 10 bases in between. CDR1 and CDR2 from the germline V gene are SGHAT and FQNNGV. Carried by the TCR beta cDNA libraries were unique molecular identifiers. TCRdb fed the PCR reads into MiXCR, producing one record per CDR3 protein. Of fewer than 700,000 distinct CDR3 sequences listed, 40% to 50% are singletons. The clonotype originates from a girl aged 5-17 years with multiple sclerosis. This rearrangement joins TRBV11-2 to TRBJ2-1; D is undetermined. Sequencing was done on a sample of blood. For the CDR3, the DNA is TGTGCCAGCAGGCTTATTAGGAATGAGCAGTTCTTC. This codes for CASRLIRNEQFF.